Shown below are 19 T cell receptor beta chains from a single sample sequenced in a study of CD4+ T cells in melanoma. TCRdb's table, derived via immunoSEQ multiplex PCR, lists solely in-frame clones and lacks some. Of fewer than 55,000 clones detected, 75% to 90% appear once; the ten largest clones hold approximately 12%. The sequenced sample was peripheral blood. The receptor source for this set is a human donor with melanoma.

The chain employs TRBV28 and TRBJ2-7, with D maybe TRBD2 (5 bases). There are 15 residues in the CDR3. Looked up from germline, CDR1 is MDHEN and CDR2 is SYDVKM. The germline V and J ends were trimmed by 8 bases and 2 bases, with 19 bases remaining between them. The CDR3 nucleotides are TGTGCCAGCTCCCGGGGTGAGGGAAGGACCTACGAGCAGTACTTC. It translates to CASSRGEGRTYEQYF.

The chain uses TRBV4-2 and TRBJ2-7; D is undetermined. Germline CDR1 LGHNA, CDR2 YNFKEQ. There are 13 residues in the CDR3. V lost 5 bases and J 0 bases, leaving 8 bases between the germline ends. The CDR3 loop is CASSLGISYEQYF. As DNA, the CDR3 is TGTGCCAGCAGCTTAGGCATCTCCTACGAGCAGTACTTC.

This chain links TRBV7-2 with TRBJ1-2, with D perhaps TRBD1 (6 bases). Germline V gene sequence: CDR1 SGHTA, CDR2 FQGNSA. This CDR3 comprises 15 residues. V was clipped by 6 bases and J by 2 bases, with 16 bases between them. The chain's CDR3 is CASSYLTGTNYGYTF. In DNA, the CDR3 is TGTGCCAGCAGTTACCTTACAGGGACCAACTATGGCTACACCTTC.

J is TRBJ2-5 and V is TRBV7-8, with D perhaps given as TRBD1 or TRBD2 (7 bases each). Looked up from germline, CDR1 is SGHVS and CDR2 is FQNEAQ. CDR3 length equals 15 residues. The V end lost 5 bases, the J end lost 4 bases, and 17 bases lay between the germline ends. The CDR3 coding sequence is TGTGCCAGCAGCCTCAGGGGGGGGGAAATAGAGACCCAGTACTTC. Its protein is CASSLRGGEIETQYF. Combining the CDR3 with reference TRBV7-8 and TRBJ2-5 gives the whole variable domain GAGVSQSPRYKVAKRGQDVALRCDPISGHVSLFWYQQALGQGPEFLTYFQNEAQLDKSGLPSDRFFAERPEGSVSTLKIQRTQQEDSAVYLCASSLRGGEIETQYFGPGTRLLVL.

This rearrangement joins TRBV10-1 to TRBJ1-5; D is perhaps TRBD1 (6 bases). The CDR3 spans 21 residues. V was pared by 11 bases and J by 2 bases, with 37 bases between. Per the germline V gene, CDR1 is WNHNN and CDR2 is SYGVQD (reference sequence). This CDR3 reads CADWGIPTRGIIREGNQPQHF. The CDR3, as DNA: TGCGCCGATTGGGGCATACCTACAAGGGGGATCATAAGAGAAGGCAATCAGCCCCAGCATTTT.

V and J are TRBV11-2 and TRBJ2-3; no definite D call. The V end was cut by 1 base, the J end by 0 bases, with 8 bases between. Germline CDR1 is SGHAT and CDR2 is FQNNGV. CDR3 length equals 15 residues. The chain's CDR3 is CASSLVPRSTDTQYF. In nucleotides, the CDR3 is TGTGCCAGCAGCTTAGTGCCACGGAGCACAGATACGCAGTATTTT. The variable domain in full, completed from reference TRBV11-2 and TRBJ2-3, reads EAGVAQSPRYKIIEKRQSVAFWCNPISGHATLYWYQQILGQGPKLLIQFQNNGVVDDSQLPKDRFSAERLKGVDSTLKIQPAKLEDSAVYLCASSLVPRSTDTQYFGPGTRLTVL.

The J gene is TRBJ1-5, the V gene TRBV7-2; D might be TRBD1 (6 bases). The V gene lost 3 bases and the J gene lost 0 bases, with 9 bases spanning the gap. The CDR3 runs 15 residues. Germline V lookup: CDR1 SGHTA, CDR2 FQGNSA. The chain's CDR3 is CASSLRGDSNQPQHF. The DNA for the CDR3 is TGTGCCAGCAGCTTGAGGGGGGATAGCAATCAGCCCCAGCATTTT.

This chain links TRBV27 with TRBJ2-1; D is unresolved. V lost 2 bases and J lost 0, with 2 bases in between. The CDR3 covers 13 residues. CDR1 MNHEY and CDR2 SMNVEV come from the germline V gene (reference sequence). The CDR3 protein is CASSLVSYNEQFF. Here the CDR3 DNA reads TGTGCCAGCAGTTTAGTCTCCTACAATGAGCAGTTCTTC.

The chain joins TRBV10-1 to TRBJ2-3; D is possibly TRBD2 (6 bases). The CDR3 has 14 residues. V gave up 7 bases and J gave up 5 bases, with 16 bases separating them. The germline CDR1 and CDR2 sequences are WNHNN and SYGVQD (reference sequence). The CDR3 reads CASILGGREDTQYF. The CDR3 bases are TGCGCCAGCATATTAGGAGGGAGAGAAGATACGCAGTATTTT.

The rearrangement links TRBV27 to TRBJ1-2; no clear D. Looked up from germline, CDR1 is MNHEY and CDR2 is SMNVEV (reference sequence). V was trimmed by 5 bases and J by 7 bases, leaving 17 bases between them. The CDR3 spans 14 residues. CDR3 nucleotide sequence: TGTGCCAGCAGTCTCGGGTCCCTTTATGGTGGCTACACCTTC. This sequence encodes CASSLGSLYGGYTF.

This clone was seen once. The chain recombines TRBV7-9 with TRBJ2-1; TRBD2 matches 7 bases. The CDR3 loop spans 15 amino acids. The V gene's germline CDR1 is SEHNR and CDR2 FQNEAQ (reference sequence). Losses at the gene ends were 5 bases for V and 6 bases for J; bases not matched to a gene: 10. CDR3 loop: CASSRTSLKANEQFF. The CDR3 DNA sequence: TGTGCCAGCAGCCGGACTAGTCTTAAAGCCAATGAGCAGTTCTTC.

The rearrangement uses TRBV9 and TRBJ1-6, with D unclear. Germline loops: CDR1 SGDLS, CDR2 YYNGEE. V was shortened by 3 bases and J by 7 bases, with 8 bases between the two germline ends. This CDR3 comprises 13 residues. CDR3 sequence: CASSEDVNSPLHF. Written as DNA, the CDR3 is TGTGCCAGCAGCGAGGACGTAAATTCACCCCTCCACTTT.

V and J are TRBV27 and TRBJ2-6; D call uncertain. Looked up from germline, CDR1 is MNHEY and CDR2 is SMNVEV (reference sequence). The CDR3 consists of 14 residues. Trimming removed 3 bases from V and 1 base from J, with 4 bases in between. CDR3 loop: CASSFWSGANVLTF. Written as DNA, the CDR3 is TGTGCCAGCAGTTTCTGGTCTGGGGCCAACGTCCTGACTTTC.

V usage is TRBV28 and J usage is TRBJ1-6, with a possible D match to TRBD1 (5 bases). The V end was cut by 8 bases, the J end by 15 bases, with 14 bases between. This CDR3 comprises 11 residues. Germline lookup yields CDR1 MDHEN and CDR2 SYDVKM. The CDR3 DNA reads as TGTGCCAGCGCCAAGGGGCCCATCCTCCACTTT. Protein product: CASAKGPILHF.

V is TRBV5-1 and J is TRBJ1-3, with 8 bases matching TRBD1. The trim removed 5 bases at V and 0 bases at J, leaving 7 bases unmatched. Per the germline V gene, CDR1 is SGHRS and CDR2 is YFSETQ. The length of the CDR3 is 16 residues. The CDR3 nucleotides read TGCGCCAGCAGTCCAGGGGGCGACTACTCTGGAAACACCATATATTTT. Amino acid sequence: CASSPGGDYSGNTIYF.

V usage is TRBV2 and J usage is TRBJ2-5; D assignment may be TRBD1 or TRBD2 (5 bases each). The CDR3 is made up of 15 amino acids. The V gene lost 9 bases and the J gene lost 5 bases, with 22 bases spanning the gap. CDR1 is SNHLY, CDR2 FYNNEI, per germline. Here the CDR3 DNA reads TGTGCCAGTAGCCGAGGGACCTCGGATCTGGAGACCCAGTACTTC. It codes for CASSRGTSDLETQYF.

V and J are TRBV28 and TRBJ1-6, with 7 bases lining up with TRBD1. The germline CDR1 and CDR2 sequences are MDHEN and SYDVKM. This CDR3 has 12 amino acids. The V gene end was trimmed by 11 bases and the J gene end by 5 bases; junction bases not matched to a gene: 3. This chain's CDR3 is CAGGTDNSPLHF. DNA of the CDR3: TGTGCCGGAGGGACAGATAATTCACCCCTCCACTTT.

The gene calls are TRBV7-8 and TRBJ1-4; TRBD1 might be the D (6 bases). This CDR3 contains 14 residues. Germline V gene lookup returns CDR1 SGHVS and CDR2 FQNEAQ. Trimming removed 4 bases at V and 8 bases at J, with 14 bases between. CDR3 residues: CASSSLRGVEKLFF. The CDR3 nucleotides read TGTGCCAGCAGCTCCCTCAGGGGAGTCGAAAAACTGTTTTTT.

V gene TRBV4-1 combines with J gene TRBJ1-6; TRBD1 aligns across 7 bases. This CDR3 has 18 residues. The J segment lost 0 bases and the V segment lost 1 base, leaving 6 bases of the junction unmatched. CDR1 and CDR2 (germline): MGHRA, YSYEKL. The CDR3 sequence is CASSQGAGGSSYNSPLHF. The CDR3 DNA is TGCGCCAGCAGCCAAGGGGCAGGGGGGAGCTCCTATAATTCACCCCTCCACTTT.